Each of the 24 T cell receptor beta chains below was sequenced from the same sample in a study of cytotoxic CD8 clonotypes in ibrutinib-treated CLL. Using immunoSEQ multiplex PCR, the repertoire was profiled, and TCRdb retains in-frame clones only, with some absent. The sample lists approximately 70,000 clones, around 81% occurring once. Specimen: PBMCs, collected at disease progression, from a patient treated with ibrutinib. The receptor source for this set is a human donor with chronic lymphocytic leukemia.

This rearrangement joins TRBV5-5 to TRBJ1-1, with 7 bases fitting TRBD1. The junction had 8 bases not matched to a gene; V was cut back by 0 bases and J by 3 bases. The CDR3 runs 16 residues. Germline V gene data show CDR1 as SGHKS and CDR2 as YYEKEE (reference sequence). CDR3 loop: CASSLEGGQRDTEAFF. CDR3 nucleotide sequence: TGTGCCAGCAGCTTGGAAGGGGGACAGCGGGACACTGAAGCTTTCTTT.

The rearrangement uses TRBV5-4 and TRBJ2-7; D possibly corresponds to TRBD1 (6 bases). The CDR3 sequence is 14 residues long. Germline CDR1 SGHNT, CDR2 YYREEE (reference sequence). Trimming took off 3 bases at V and 2 bases at J, with 12 bases between the two ends. In nucleotides, the CDR3 is TGTGCCAGCAGCTGGAATACAGGGACCTACGAGCAGTACTTC. Its translation: CASSWNTGTYEQYF.

Points on this clone: The limits of the CDR3 on the DNA are not certain, so only TCRdb's listed CDR3 is given. This sequence joins TRBV5-6 and TRBJ2-7; the table gives TRBD2 as D, unverified against the DNA. The CDR3 length is 15 residues, termini included. In germline, CDR1 is SGHDT, CDR2 YYEEEE. CDR3 residues: CASSFGSGGPYEQYF.

This chain connects TRBV30 to TRBJ2-5, with D possibly matching TRBD2 (6 bases). CDR3 length: 13 amino acids. Between the trimmed V and J ends, which lost 1 base and 3 bases, there was a span of 9 bases. CDR1 and CDR2 from the germline V gene are GTSNPN and SVGIG (reference sequence). In DNA form, the CDR3 reads TGTGCCTGGAGTGAGGGACTGAAAGAGACCCAGTACTTC. Its protein product is CAWSEGLKETQYF. The full variable domain, with the rest looked up from reference TRBV30 and TRBJ2-5, is SQTIHQWPATLVQPVGSPLSLECTVEGTSNPNLYWYRQAAGRGLQLLFYSVGIGQISSEVPQNLSASRPQDRQFILSSKKLLLSDSGFYLCAWSEGLKETQYFGPGTRLLVL.

This sequence joins TRBV30 and TRBJ1-3, with 10 positions matching TRBD1. The trim removed 0 bases at V and 2 bases at J, leaving 4 bases unmatched. The CDR3 sequence is 16 residues long. Germline CDR1 reads GTSNPN; CDR2 reads SVGIG (reference sequence). CDR3 nucleotides: TGTGCCTGGAGTGTAAGCGGGACAGGGGCTGGAAACACCATATATTTT. This encodes CAWSVSGTGAGNTIYF.

The chain combines TRBV10-1 with TRBJ2-1, with 9 bases lining up with TRBD2. In germline, CDR1 is WNHNN, CDR2 SYGVQD (reference sequence). V was clipped by 4 bases and J by 6 bases; unmatched bases: 4. The CDR3 sequence is 14 residues long. The CDR3 coding sequence is TGCGCCAGCAGTGGAATAGCGGGGGTCAATGAGCAGTTCTTC. This encodes CASSGIAGVNEQFF.

The J gene is TRBJ2-2, the V gene TRBV27; TRBD2 matches at 14 bases. This CDR3 is 18 amino acids long. Per the germline V gene, CDR1 is MNHEY and CDR2 is SMNVEV (reference sequence). The V gene end was trimmed by 3 bases and the J gene end by 5 bases; junction bases not matched to a gene: 8. CDR3 bases: TGTGCCAGCAGTTTCCTGGGGGGGACTAGCGGGAGTACCGGGGAGCTGTTTTTT. Amino acid sequence: CASSFLGGTSGSTGELFF.

V usage is TRBV19 and J usage is TRBJ1-5, with D unclear. Germline lookup yields CDR1 LNHDA and CDR2 SQIVND (reference sequence). This CDR3 region has 14 residues. The ends were cut back, 1 base at V and 0 bases at J, with 4 bases in the middle. The CDR3 sequence is CASSIGSSNQPQHF. In DNA form, the CDR3 reads TGTGCCAGTAGTATAGGAAGTAGCAATCAGCCCCAGCATTTT.

This clone was recorded only once. The gene calls are TRBV2 and TRBJ2-1; perhaps TRBD2 as D (5 bases). V was clipped by 6 bases and J by 5 bases, with 8 bases between them. Germline CDR1 reads SNHLY; CDR2 reads FYNNEI. The CDR3 spans 12 residues. DNA of the CDR3: TGTGCCAGCAGAGCGGAGCACAATGAGCAGTTCTTC. Amino acid sequence: CASRAEHNEQFF. The entire variable domain, with the rest obtained from reference TRBV2 and TRBJ2-1, is as follows: EPEVTQTPSHQVTQMGQEVILRCVPISNHLYFYWYRQILGQKVEFLVSFYNNEISEKSEIFDDQFSVERPDGSNFTLKIRSTKLEDSAMYFCASRAEHNEQFFGPGTRLTVL.

The chain employs TRBV10-1 and TRBJ2-5; possible D gene TRBD1, 5 bases. Trimming left V 10 bases short and J 4 bases short, with 10 bases between. CDR1 and CDR2 from the germline V gene are WNHNN and SYGVQD (reference sequence). The CDR3 loop spans 11 amino acids. The CDR3 loop reads CATSQGETQYF. CDR3 DNA: TGCGCCACCTCTCAGGGAGAGACCCAGTACTTC.

J is TRBJ2-2 and V is TRBV4-2, with a possible D match to TRBD2 (5 bases). The CDR3 runs 18 residues. Per germline, CDR1 LGHNA and CDR2 YNFKEQ. Trimming shortened V by 4 bases and J by 0 bases, and 18 bases separated the two germline ends. The CDR3 protein is CASSLKPGSDANTGELFF. The CDR3 DNA is TGTGCCAGCAGCCTTAAGCCGGGTAGCGATGCGAACACCGGGGAGCTGTTTTTT.

This clone is a singleton in its sample. V gene TRBV30 combines with J gene TRBJ1-1; the D gene is possibly TRBD1 (5 bases). Germline V gene sequence: CDR1 GTSNPN, CDR2 SVGIG (reference sequence). Trimming pared 1 base from V and 3 bases from J, leaving 15 bases between. The CDR3 runs to 15 residues. CDR3 bases: TGTGCCTGGAGTGAAGAGGGGCCGACTGACACTGAAGCTTTCTTT. Translating gives CAWSEEGPTDTEAFF.

V is TRBV5-1 and J is TRBJ1-4; TRBD1 is a possible D gene (5 bases). Germline CDR1 reads SGHRS; CDR2 reads YFSETQ. V was shortened by 7 bases and J by 10 bases, with 20 bases between the two germline ends. There are 14 residues in the CDR3. The CDR3 region is CASHSGAGWGKLFF. CDR3 nucleotide sequence: TGCGCCAGCCACTCCGGGGCAGGGTGGGGAAAACTGTTTTTT.

This chain joins TRBV5-5 and TRBJ1-5; 9 nucleotides match TRBD1. Germline CDR1 SGHKS, CDR2 YYEKEE (reference sequence). This CDR3 spans 14 amino acids. V was clipped by 4 bases and J by 7 bases; unmatched bases: 6. Written as DNA, the CDR3 is TGTGCCAGCAGCCTCGGACAGGGGAGCCAGCCCCAGCATTTT. Translated, it gives CASSLGQGSQPQHF.

Note on this clone: One end of the junction is discordant with germline, which a read error may explain. The V call is TRBV18, the J call TRBJ2-7, with D unclear. From germline, CDR1 is KGHSH and CDR2 LQKENI. The CDR3 sequence is 16 residues long. In DNA form, the CDR3 reads TGTGCCAGCTCGCCACCGTTAGGAAACCGCTTATACGAGCAGTACTTC. This translates into CASSPPLGNRLYEQYF.

The chain couples TRBV7-9 to TRBJ1-2; no reliable D call. Deletions cut 5 bases from V and 0 bases from J, with 19 bases between. CDR1 SEHNR and CDR2 FQNEAQ come from the germline V gene (reference sequence). The CDR3 length is 17 residues. This CDR3 is CASSLGQRSFSNYGYTF. CDR3 bases: TGTGCCAGCAGCCTGGGCCAGCGGAGTTTTTCTAACTATGGCTACACCTTC.

This chain connects TRBV5-1 to TRBJ2-7, with TRBD1 as a possible D gene (7 bases). The germline V gene encodes CDR1 SGHRS and CDR2 YFSETQ. The CDR3 is made up of 15 amino acids. Trimming removed 0 bases from V and 6 bases from J, with 16 bases in between. CDR3 amino acids: CASSLDNPGGPEQYF. In DNA, the CDR3 is TGCGCCAGCAGCTTGGATAACCCAGGGGGGCCCGAGCAGTACTTC.

This sequence joins TRBV5-1 and TRBJ2-5; D gene ambiguous. V was pared by 0 bases and J by 5 bases, with 17 bases between. The CDR3 covers 16 residues. In germline, CDR1 is SGHRS, CDR2 YFSETQ. In nucleotides, the CDR3 is TGCGCCAGCAGCTTGGTGTCGCGGAGAGGACGGGAGACCCAGTACTTC. This gives the protein CASSLVSRRGRETQYF. Full variable domain (remainder filled in from reference TRBV5-1 and TRBJ2-5): KAGVTQTPRYLIKTRGQQVTLSCSPISGHRSVSWYQQTPGQGLQFLFEYFSETQRNKGNFPGRFSGRQFSNSRSEMNVSTLELGDSALYLCASSLVSRRGRETQYFGPGTRLLVL.

The chain is built from TRBV28 and TRBJ1-2; maybe TRBD1 (5 bases). V was cut by 5 bases and J by 6 bases, with 16 bases left in between. The CDR3 loop spans 14 amino acids. CDR1 and CDR2 from the germline V gene are MDHEN and SYDVKM. CDR3 in amino acids: CASSPLDRSDGYTF. For the CDR3, the DNA is TGTGCCAGCAGTCCGTTAGACAGATCGGATGGCTACACCTTC.

The CDR3 region has the DNA TGCGCCAGCAGCTTGGTCGGGGGTGGCTACACCTTC. It yields the protein CASSLVGGGYTF. The V gene is TRBV5-1, the J gene TRBJ1-2; possible D gene TRBD1, 5 bases. Per germline, CDR1 SGHRS and CDR2 YFSETQ. CDR3 length: 12 amino acids. Between the trimmed V and J ends, which lost 0 bases and 7 bases, there was a span of 7 bases.

This chain joins TRBV27 and TRBJ2-7; TRBD1 is a possible D gene (6 bases). CDR1 and CDR2 from the germline V gene are MNHEY and SMNVEV (reference sequence). The CDR3 extends over 13 amino acids. V was shortened by 4 bases and J by 2 bases, with 9 bases between the two germline ends. As DNA, the CDR3 is TGTGCCAGCAGTTGGACAGTAGCCTACGAGCAGTACTTC. This gives the protein CASSWTVAYEQYF.

The rearrangement uses TRBV18 and TRBJ1-1; D gene ambiguous. Germline loops: CDR1 KGHSH, CDR2 LQKENI. V was pared by 2 bases and J by 8 bases, with 21 bases between. The CDR3 is 16 residues long. The CDR3 protein is CASSPFMHGAKAEAFF. The DNA for the CDR3 is TGTGCCAGCTCACCATTTATGCACGGAGCGAAGGCCGAAGCTTTCTTT.

The chain uses TRBV19 and TRBJ2-7, with D possibly being TRBD1 (6 bases). Germline lookup yields CDR1 LNHDA and CDR2 SQIVND (reference sequence). V gave up 3 bases and J gave up 0 bases, with 12 bases separating them. The CDR3 is 15 residues long. Here the CDR3 reads CASSITRGPSYEQYF. The DNA for the CDR3 is TGTGCCAGTAGTATCACCAGGGGTCCCTCCTACGAGCAGTACTTC.

The chain is built from TRBV19 and TRBJ2-3; the match to TRBD2 covers 11 bases. The J segment lost 1 base and the V segment lost 6 bases, leaving 12 bases of the junction unmatched. The CDR3 length is 18 residues. CDR1 is LNHDA and CDR2 is SQIVND in the germline V gene (reference sequence). The CDR3 DNA follows: TGTGCCAGTAGGAGAATAGCGGGGGGGCCGGTAGGCACAGATACGCAGTATTTT. Amino acids: CASRRIAGGPVGTDTQYF.